The 15 T cell receptor beta chains presented below share a single source sample, sequenced in a study of cytomegalovirus exposure and HLA in healthy donors. The PCR had 60 Vbeta and 13 Jbeta primers. Some clones are missing from TCRdb's copy, which holds only in-frame ones; the method was immunoSEQ multiplex PCR. The profile shows about 160,000 clones, over 60% of them singletons. Sample: PBMCs. These receptors all stem from a woman between 45 and 65 years old in good health and CMV-seropositive.

The V call is TRBV2, the J call TRBJ1-6, with a weak D call TRBD1 (5 bases). Germline V gene lookup returns CDR1 SNHLY and CDR2 FYNNEI. Trimming pared 4 bases from V and 4 bases from J, leaving 26 bases between. The CDR3 is 20 amino acids. In DNA, the CDR3 is TGTGCCAGCAGTGCTTCGACAGCTAATCTACTACGCAAATATAATTCACCCCTCCACTTT. Translation gives CASSASTANLLRKYNSPLHF.

With regard to this clone: One end of the junction does not line up with germline, which may come from a read error. J is TRBJ1-1 and V is TRBV7-7; TRBD1 matches 7 bases. CDR1 SSHAT and CDR2 FNYEAQ come from the germline V gene (reference sequence). CDR3 length equals 13 residues. The CDR3 nucleotides read TGTGCTAGCAGCTTAGCGGAGGGGGCGGAGGCTTTCTTT. Encoded protein: CASSLAEGAEAFF.

This clone has just one count. V gene TRBV4-1 combines with J gene TRBJ1-1; D may be TRBD1 (6 bases). Trimming shortened V by 3 bases and J by 10 bases, and 15 bases separated the two germline ends. Germline V gene sequence: CDR1 MGHRA, CDR2 YSYEKL. This CDR3 contains 13 residues. This CDR3 is CASSQEVEGGAFF. CDR3 in DNA: TGCGCCAGCAGCCAGGAAGTGGAAGGGGGAGCTTTCTTT.

The chain is built from TRBV5-1 and TRBJ1-2; TRBD1 matches at 10 bases. J gave up 3 bases and V 7 bases, and 6 bases lay outside the gene matches. This CDR3 is built from 14 residues. The germline V gene has CDR1 SGHRS and CDR2 YFSETQ. The DNA of the CDR3 is TGCGCCAGCCACTATGGACAGGGGGACTATGGCTACACCTTC. Translating it yields CASHYGQGDYGYTF.

V gene TRBV28 combines with J gene TRBJ1-2; maybe TRBD1 (5 bases). The CDR3 is 13 amino acids. V was cut by 6 bases and J by 4 bases, with 12 bases left in between. Per germline, CDR1 MDHEN and CDR2 SYDVKM. In DNA, the CDR3 is TGTGCCAGCAGCCGGGGGGGACTCTATGGCTACACCTTC. This encodes CASSRGGLYGYTF.

The rearrangement links TRBV6-1 to TRBJ2-7; tentative D call: TRBD1 (6 bases). This CDR3 contains 16 residues. Trimming shortened V by 4 bases and J by 3 bases, and 19 bases separated the two germline ends. Per germline, CDR1 MNHNS and CDR2 SASEGT. The CDR3, as DNA: TGTGCCAGCAGTGTAGATCTCCGGGACACCATCTACGAGCAGTACTTC. Translating it yields CASSVDLRDTIYEQYF.

The chain is built from TRBV7-2 and TRBJ2-1; perhaps TRBD2 as D (6 bases). Germline assignment: CDR1 SGHTA and CDR2 FQGNSA. With 5 bases removed from V and 9 bases from J, the gap between germline ends came to 17 bases. There are 14 residues in the CDR3. The CDR3 loop reads CASSPFAREAEQFF. The CDR3 DNA reads as TGTGCCAGCAGCCCGTTTGCCAGGGAGGCTGAGCAGTTCTTC.

This chain connects TRBV27 to TRBJ2-2; 7 bases map to TRBD2. The V and J ends lost 5 bases and 5 bases, in that order; junction bases with no gene match: 8. This CDR3 region has 15 residues. Germline V lookup: CDR1 MNHEY, CDR2 SMNVEV (reference sequence). CDR3 DNA: TGTGCCAGCAGTCCCTACGGCGGGAGTACCGGGGAGCTGTTTTTT. Amino acids: CASSPYGGSTGELFF.

V and J are TRBV9 and TRBJ1-1, with 7 bases lining up with TRBD1. This CDR3 has 15 amino acids. Germline trimming cut 3 bases from V and 6 bases from J; bases unmatched to any gene: 11. Germline CDR1 reads SGDLS; CDR2 reads YYNGEE. The CDR3: CASSADRWSGAEAFF. For the CDR3, the DNA is TGTGCCAGCAGCGCGGACAGGTGGTCTGGGGCTGAAGCTTTCTTT.

The chain links TRBV5-5 to TRBJ1-4, with a possible D match to TRBD1 (6 bases). The CDR3 has 15 amino acids. V lost 0 bases, J lost 5 bases, and 11 bases lay in between. The germline CDR1 and CDR2 sequences are SGHKS and YYEKEE (reference sequence). The CDR3 here is CASSLVVTGNEKLFF. CDR3 bases: TGTGCCAGCAGCTTGGTTGTCACAGGGAATGAAAAACTGTTTTTT.

The V and J genes are TRBV28 and TRBJ2-7; 9 positions agree with TRBD2. CDR3 length: 16 amino acids. Germline V lookup: CDR1 MDHEN, CDR2 SYDVKM. With V trimmed by 4 bases and J by 5 bases, 12 bases remained unmatched. DNA for the CDR3: TGTGCCAGCAGTTCCGCGGGGGGGACTAGTCGGGACGAGCAGTACTTC. Translation: CASSSAGGTSRDEQYF. The variable domain in full, with the rest retrieved from reference TRBV28 and TRBJ2-7, is DVKVTQSSRYLVKRTGEKVFLECVQDMDHENMFWYRQDPGLGLRLIYFSYDVKMKEKGDIPEGYSVSREKKERFSLILESASTNQTSMYLCASSSAGGTSRDEQYFGPGTRLTVT.

The chain combines TRBV5-4 with TRBJ2-5; 9 positions agree with TRBD1. The tail of the sequence fits TRBJ2-7 better, so the J call may be wrong. CDR3 length: 14 residues. Germline assignment: CDR1 SGHNT and CDR2 YYREEE (reference sequence). The CDR3 sequence: CASSWDRESYEQYF. The CDR3 region has the DNA TGTGCCAGCAGCTGGGACAGGGAGTCCTACGAGCAGTACTTC.

The chain joins TRBV7-2 to TRBJ2-7, with 9 bases lining up with TRBD2. V shed 4 bases, J shed 0 bases, and the junction held 4 bases outside the gene matches. This CDR3 has 15 residues. Germline loops: CDR1 SGHTA, CDR2 FQGNSA. The CDR3 region is CASSSAGGASYEQYF. Written as DNA, the CDR3 is TGTGCCAGCAGCTCGGCGGGGGGGGCCTCCTACGAGCAGTACTTC.

The chain couples TRBV30 to TRBJ2-5, with a tentative D call TRBD2 (5 bases). Germline V gives CDR1 GTSNPN, CDR2 SVGIG (reference sequence). V dropped 3 bases and J dropped 2 bases, with 13 bases sitting between them. CDR3 size: 14 residues. This CDR3 is CAWSTWTLQETQYF. CDR3 coding DNA: TGTGCCTGGAGCACTTGGACTTTGCAAGAGACCCAGTACTTC.

This clone was counted only a few times. The gene calls are TRBV18 and TRBJ2-3, with TRBD2 matching 8 bases. The CDR3 is made up of 13 amino acids. V lost 5 bases to trimming and J lost 4 bases; unmatched junction nucleotides: 2. The germline V gene encodes CDR1 KGHSH and CDR2 LQKENI. The CDR3 loop reads CASSTGLADTQYF. The CDR3 coding sequence is TGTGCCAGCTCAACGGGACTAGCAGATACGCAGTATTTT.